The sequence of this TCR beta chain was determined in a study of T-cell reconstitution after alpha-beta-depleted transplantation in children (dated by TCRdb to the mid-2010s). For context, the study as a whole: The study quantitatively tracked T-cell immune reconstitution after TCRalphabeta/CD19-depleted allogeneic hematopoietic cell transplantation in children using TCR repertoire profiling.

The library relied on PCR. The sequencer was an Illumina HiSeq 2500. To normalize quantification of the TCRbeta repertoire, the TCR libraries were built with molecular barcoding that relied on unique molecular identifiers. The public reads were reprocessed in TCRdb via fastp at Q25 and MiXCR, keeping in-frame beta chains. Under each unique CDR3 protein, matching rows form one entry showing the most common genes and DNA. The sample has hundreds of thousands of distinct CDR3 sequences on record, 9.5% to 15% of them singletons. Jointly, the top ten make up around 3% of the sample. Cut back by 6 bases and 0 bases, the V and J ends lie 12 bases apart. The CDR3, cysteine through phenylalanine, is 15 amino acids long. Only the CDR3 DNA stays, 45 bases, in frame from base 1. Based on the germline V gene (reference sequence), the CDR1 and CDR2 sequences are LNHDA and SQIVND. In regard to this clonotype: This clone's antigen is unknown. No much larger clone is present one base from it, and per-base qualities are unavailable.

This clonotype was obtained from a human donor who donated a stem cell graft to a child with acute lymphoblastic leukemia. Recombination joined TRBV19 with TRBJ2-1; no D gene can be assigned with confidence. The sequencing used PBMCs from the stem cell graft donor, collected from the stem cell graft. For the CDR3, the sequence is CASSETAYSYNEQFF. DNA sequence: TGTGCCAGTAGCGAGACTGCATACTCCTACAATGAGCAGTTCTTC. This CDR3, with the reference TRBV19 and TRBJ2-1 proteins standing in past its ends, gives the full variable domain DGGITQSPKYLFRKEGQNVTLSCEQNLNHDAMYWYRQDPGQGLRLIYYSQIVNDFQKGDIAEGYSVSREKKESFPLTVTSAQKNPTAFYLCASSETAYSYNEQFFGPGTRLTVL.